The clone carrying this T cell receptor (beta chain) was recorded at least ten times. Its antigen is still unknown. The record originates from a study of regulatory T cells in long-lasting Graves disease. Looking at the study overall: The antithyroid drugs taken by newly diagnosed Graves' patients had been used for under 3 months. The study, taken as a whole, reports: It was in persistent disease that TRBV28, TRBJ1-2 and TRBJ2-5 were favored.

Arm-PCR with iRepertoire HTBI primers amplified the CDR3 regions for these TCR beta libraries. TCRdb re-called the multiplex PCR reads through MiXCR, storing one row per CDR3 protein. In the table there are some 500,000 distinct CDR3 sequences, 15% to 20% of which are singletons. J was trimmed by 5 bases and V by 1 base; bases with no gene match: 7. The CDR3 covers 16 residues. Germline CDR1 and CDR2: SGHRS and YFSETQ. Indicated time point: newly diagnosed GD, antithyroid drugs for less than 3 months. Following extraction of RNA from PBMCs, that RNA was used to make the TCR library. These data were also filed under a second study, of T cells in Graves' hyperthyroidism and ophthalmopathy. From that paper: Clinical symptoms, serum thyroxine, TRAb, thyroid ultrasound and orbital computed tomography established diagnosis.

The sequence was collected from a woman aged 40 to 65 with Graves disease. V and J are TRBV5-1 and TRBJ1-4, with TRBD1 matching over 8 bases. Here the sequenced sample was peripheral blood mononuclear cells (PBMCs), taken at new diagnosis, from a patient treated with antithyroid drugs. The DNA of the CDR3 is TGCGCCAGCAGCTTGTCAGTCGGACAGGGAAATGAAAAACTGTTTTTT. Its translation: CASSLSVGQGNEKLFF.